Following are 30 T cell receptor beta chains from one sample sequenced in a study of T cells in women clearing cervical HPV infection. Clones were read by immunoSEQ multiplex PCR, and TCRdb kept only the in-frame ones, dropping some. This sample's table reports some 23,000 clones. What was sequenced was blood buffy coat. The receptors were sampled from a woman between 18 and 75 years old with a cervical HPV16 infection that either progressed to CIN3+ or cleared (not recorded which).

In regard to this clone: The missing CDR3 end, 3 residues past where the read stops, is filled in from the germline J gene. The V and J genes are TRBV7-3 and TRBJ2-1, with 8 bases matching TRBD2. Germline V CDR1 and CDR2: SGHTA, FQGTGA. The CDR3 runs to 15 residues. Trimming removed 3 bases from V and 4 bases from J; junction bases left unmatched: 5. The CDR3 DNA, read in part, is TGTGCCAGCAGCTTTGGACTAGCTTTATACAATGAG. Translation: CASSFGLALYNE. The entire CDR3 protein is CASSFGLALYNEQFF.

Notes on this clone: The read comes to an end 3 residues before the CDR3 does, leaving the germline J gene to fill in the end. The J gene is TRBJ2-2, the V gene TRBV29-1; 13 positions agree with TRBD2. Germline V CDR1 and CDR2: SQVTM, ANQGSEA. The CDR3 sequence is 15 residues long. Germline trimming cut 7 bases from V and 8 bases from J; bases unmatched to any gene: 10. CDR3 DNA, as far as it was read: TGCAGCGGCAAAGGACTAGCGGGAGCTTCTGGGGAG. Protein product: CSGKGLAGASGE. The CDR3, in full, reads CSGKGLAGASGELFF.

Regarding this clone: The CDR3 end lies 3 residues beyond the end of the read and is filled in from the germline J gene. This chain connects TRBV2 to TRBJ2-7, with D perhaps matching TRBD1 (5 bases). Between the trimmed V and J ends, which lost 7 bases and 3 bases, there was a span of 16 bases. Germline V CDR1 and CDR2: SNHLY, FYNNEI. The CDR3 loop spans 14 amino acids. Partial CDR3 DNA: TGTGCCAGCATCCAAGGGGAAACTCACTACGAG. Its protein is CASIQGETHYE. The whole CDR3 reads CASIQGETHYEQYF. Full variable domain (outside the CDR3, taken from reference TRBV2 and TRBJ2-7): EPEVTQTPSHQVTQMGQEVILRCVPISNHLYFYWYRQILGQKVEFLVSFYNNEISEKSEIFDDQFSVERPDGSNFTLKIRSTKLEDSAMYFCASIQGETHYEQYFGPGTRLTVT.

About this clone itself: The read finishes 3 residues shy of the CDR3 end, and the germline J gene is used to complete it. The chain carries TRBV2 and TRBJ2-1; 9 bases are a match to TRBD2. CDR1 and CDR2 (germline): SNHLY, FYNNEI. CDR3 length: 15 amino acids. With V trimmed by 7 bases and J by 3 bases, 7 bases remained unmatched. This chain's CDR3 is CASTLAGAYYNEQFF. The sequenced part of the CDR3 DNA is TGTGCCAGCACTTTAGCGGGGGCCTACTACAATGAG.

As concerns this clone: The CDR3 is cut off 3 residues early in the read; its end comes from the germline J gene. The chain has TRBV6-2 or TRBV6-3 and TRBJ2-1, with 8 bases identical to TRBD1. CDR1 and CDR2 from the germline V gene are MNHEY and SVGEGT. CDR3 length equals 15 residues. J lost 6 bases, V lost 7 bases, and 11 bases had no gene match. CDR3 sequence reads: CASTLGGQVINEQFF. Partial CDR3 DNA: TGTGCCAGCACTCTGGGGGGACAGGTTATCAATGAG.

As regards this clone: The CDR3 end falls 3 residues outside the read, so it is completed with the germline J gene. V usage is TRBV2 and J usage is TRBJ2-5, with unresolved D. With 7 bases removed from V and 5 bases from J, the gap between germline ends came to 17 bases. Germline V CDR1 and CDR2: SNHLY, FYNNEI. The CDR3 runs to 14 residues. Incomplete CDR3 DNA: TGTGCCAGCACGAAAATGGCCGTATTGGAGACC. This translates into CASTKMAVLET. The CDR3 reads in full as CASTKMAVLETQYF.

The CDR3 reads CASSSGQGRNSPLHF. CDR3 DNA, as far as it was read: TGTGCCAGCAGCAGCGGACAGGGGCGAAATTCACCC. The gene calls are TRBV7-3 and TRBJ1-6; TRBD1 matches 9 bases. The read terminates 3 residues before the CDR3 end, so the remaining end is supplied by the germline J gene. Germline loops: CDR1 SGHTA, CDR2 FQGTGA. CDR3 length equals 15 residues. V was clipped by 5 bases and J by 7 bases; unmatched bases: 6.

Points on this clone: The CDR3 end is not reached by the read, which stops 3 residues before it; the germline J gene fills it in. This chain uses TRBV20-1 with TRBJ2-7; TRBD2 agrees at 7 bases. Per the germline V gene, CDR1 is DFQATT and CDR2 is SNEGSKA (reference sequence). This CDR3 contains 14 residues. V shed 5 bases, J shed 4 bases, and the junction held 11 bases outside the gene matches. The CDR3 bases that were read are TGCAGTGCTCCTGGGGGGGGTCAGATATACGAG. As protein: CSAPGGGQIYE. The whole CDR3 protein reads CSAPGGGQIYEQYF.

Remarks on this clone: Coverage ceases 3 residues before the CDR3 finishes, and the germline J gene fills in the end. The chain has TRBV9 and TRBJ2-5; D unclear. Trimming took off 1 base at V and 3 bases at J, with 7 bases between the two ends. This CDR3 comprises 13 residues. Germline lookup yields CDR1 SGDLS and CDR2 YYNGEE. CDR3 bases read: TGTGCCAGCAGCGTATCACCGGAAGAGACC. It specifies CASSVSPEET. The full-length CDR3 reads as CASSVSPEETQYF.

Partial CDR3 DNA: TGTGCCAGCAGTTACCTGGGACAGGGGCACAATGAG. Protein sequence: CASSYLGQGHNE. The whole CDR3 reads CASSYLGQGHNEQFF. J is TRBJ2-1 and V is TRBV6-2 or TRBV6-3, with 10 positions matching TRBD1. Read data end 3 residues before the CDR3 end; the end is taken from the germline J gene. CDR1 is MNHEY, CDR2 SVGEGT, per germline. There are 15 residues in the CDR3. V lost 2 bases to trimming and J lost 5 bases; unmatched junction nucleotides: 3.

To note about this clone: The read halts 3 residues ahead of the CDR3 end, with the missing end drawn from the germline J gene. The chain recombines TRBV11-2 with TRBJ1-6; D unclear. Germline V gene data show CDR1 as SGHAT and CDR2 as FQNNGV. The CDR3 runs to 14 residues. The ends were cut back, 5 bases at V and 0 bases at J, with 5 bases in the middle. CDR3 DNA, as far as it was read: TGTGCCAGCAGCGCGAGCTCCTATAATTCACCC. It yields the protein CASSASSYNSP. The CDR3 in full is CASSASSYNSPLHF.

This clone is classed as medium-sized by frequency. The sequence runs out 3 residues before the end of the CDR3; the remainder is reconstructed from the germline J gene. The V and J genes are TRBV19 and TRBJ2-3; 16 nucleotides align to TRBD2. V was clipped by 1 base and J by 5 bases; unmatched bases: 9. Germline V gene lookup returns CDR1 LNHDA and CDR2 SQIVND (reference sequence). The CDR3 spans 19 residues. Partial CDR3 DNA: TGTGCCAGTAGTATAGTAGGGACTAGCGGGAGGGCCGACGGAGATACG. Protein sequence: CASSIVGTSGRADGDT. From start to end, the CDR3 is CASSIVGTSGRADGDTQYF.

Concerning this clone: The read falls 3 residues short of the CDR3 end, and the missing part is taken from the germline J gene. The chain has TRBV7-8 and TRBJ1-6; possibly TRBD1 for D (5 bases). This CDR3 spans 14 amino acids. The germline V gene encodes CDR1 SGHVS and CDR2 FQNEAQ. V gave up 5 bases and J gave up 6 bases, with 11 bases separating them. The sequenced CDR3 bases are TGTGCCAGCAGCCCCCAAAGGGGTAATTCACCC. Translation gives CASSPQRGNSP. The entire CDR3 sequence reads CASSPQRGNSPLHF.

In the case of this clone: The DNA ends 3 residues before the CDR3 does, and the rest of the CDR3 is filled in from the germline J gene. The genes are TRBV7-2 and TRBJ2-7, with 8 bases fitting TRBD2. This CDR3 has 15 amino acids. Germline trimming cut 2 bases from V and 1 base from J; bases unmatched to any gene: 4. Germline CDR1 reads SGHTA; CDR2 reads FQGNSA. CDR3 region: CASSLQAGESYEQYF. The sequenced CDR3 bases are TGTGCCAGCAGCTTACAAGCGGGGGAGTCCTACGAG.

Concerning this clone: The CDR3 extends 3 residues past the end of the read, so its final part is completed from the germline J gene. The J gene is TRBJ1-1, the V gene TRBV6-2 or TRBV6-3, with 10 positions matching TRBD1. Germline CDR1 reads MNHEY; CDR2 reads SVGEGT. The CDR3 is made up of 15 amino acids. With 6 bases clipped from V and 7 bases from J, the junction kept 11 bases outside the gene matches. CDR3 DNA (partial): TGTGCCAGCAGGGGGGACAGGGGCCTTCGGGGTGAA. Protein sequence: CASRGDRGLRGE. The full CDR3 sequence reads CASRGDRGLRGEAFF.

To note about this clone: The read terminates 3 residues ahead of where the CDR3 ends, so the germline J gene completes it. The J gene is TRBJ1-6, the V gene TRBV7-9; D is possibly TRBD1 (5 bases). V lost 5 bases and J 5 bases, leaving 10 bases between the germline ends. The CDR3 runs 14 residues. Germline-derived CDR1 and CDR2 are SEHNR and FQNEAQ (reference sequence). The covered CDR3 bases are TGTGCCAGCAGCCCAGGCAGGGATAATTCACCC. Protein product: CASSPGRDNSP. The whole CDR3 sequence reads CASSPGRDNSPLHF.

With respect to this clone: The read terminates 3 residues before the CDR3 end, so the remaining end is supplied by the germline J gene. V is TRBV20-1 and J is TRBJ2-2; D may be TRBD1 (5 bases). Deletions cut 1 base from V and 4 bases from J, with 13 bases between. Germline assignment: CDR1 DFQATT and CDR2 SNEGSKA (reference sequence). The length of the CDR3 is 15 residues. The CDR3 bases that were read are TGCAGTGCTAGAGGCAGGGCGAGGCGCACCGGGGAG. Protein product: CSARGRARRTGE. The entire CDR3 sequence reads CSARGRARRTGELFF.

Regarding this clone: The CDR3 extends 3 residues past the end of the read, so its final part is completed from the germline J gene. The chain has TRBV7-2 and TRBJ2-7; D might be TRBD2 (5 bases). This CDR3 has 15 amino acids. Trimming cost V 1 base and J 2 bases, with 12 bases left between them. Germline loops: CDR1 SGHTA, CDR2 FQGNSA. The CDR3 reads CASSLGVAGPYEQYF. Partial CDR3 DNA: TGTGCCAGCAGCTTAGGTGTGGCGGGCCCCTACGAG.

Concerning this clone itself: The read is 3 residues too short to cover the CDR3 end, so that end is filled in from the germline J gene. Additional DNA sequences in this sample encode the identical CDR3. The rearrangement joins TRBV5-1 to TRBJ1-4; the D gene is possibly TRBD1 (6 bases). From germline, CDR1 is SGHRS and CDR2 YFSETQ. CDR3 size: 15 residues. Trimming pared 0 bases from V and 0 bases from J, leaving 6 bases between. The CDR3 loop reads CASSLAGATNEKLFF. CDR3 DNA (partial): TGCGCCAGCAGCTTGGCAGGGGCAACTAATGAAAAA.

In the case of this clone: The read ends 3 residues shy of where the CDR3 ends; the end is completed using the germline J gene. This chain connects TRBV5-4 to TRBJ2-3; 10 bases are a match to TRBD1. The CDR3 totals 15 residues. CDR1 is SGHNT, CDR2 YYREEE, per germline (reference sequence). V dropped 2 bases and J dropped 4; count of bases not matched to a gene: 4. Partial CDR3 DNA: TGTGCCAGCAGCTTTGGGGACAGGGGCGCAGATACG. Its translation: CASSFGDRGADT. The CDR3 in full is CASSFGDRGADTQYF. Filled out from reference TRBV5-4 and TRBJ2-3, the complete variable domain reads ETGVTQSPTHLIKTRGQQVTLRCSSQSGHNTVSWYQQALGQGPQFIFQYYREEENGRGNFPPRFSGLQFPNYSSELNVNALELDDSALYLCASSFGDRGADTQYFGPGTRLTVL.

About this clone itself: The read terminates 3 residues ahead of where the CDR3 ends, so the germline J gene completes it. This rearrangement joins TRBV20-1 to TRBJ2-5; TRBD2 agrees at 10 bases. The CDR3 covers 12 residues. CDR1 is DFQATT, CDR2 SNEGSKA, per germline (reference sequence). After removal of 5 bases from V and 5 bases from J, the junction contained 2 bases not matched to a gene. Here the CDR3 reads CSAPTSGETQYF. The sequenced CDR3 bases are TGCAGTGCTCCGACTAGCGGGGAGACC.

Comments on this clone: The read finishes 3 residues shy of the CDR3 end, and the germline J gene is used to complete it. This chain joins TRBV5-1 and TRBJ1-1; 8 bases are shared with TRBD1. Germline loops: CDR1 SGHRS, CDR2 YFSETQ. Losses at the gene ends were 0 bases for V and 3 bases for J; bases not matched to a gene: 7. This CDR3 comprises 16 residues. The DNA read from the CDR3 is TGCGCCAGCAGCTTGGCAGGGGGCGCAATGGACACTGAA. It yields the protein CASSLAGGAMDTE. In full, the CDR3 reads CASSLAGGAMDTEAFF.

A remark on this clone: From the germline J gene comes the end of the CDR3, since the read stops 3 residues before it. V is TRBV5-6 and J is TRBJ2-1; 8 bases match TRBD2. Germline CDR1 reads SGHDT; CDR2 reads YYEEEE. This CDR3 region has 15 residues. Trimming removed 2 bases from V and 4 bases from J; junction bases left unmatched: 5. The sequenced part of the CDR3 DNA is TGTGCCAGCAGCTTCACTAGCGGCCTTTACAATGAG. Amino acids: CASSFTSGLYNE. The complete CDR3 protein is CASSFTSGLYNEQFF.

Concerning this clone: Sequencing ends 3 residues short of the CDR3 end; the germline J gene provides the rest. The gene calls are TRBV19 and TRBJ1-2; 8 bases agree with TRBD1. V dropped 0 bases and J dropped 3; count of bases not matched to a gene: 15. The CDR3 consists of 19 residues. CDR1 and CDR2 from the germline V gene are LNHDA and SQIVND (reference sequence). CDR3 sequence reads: CASSIDEGQGRLSHYGYTF. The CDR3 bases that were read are TGTGCCAGTAGTATAGATGAAGGACAGGGAAGACTCTCTCACTATGGC.

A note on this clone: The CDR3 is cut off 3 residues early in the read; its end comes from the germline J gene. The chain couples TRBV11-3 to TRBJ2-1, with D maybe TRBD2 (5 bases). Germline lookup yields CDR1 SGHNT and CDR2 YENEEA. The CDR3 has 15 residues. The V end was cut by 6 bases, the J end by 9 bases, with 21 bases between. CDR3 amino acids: CASSPRERPEGEQFF. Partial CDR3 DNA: TGTGCCAGCAGTCCCCGAGAGCGGCCGGAAGGTGAG.

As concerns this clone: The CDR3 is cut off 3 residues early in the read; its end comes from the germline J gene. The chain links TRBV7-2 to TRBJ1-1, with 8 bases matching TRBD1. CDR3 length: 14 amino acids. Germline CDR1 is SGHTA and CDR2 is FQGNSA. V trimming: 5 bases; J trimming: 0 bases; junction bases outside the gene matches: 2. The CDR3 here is CASSMDRVNTEAFF. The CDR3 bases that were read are TGTGCCAGCAGCATGGACAGGGTGAACACTGAA.

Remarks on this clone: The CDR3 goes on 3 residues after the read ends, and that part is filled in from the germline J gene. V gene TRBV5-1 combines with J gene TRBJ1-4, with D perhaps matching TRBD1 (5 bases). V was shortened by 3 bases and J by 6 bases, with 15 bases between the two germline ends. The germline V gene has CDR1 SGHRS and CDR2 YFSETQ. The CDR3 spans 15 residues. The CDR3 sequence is CASSSLAGGDEKLFF. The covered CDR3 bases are TGCGCCAGCAGCTCCCTTGCGGGGGGTGATGAAAAA.

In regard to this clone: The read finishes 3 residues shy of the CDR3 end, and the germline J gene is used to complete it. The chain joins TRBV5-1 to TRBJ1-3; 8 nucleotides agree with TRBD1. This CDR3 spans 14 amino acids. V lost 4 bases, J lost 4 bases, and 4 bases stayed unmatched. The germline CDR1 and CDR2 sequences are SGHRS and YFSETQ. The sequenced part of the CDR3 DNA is TGCGCCAGCAGCCTAGGACAGGGAGGAAACACC. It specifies CASSLGQGGNT. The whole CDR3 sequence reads CASSLGQGGNTIYF.

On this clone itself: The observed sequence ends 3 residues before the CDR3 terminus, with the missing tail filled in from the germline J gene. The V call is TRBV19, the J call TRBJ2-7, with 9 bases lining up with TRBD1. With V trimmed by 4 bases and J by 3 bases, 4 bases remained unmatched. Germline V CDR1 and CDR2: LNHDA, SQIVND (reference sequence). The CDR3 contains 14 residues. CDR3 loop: CASSTGTGFYEQYF. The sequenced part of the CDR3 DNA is TGTGCCAGTAGTACAGGGACAGGGTTCTACGAG.

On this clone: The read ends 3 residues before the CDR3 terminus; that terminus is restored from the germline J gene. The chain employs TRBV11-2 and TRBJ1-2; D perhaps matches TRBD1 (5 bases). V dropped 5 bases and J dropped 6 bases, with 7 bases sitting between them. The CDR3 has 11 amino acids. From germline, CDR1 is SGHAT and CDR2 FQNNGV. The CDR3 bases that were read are TGTGCCAGCAGCCCAGGGCATGGC. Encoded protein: CASSPGHG. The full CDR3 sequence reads CASSPGHGYTF.